This TCR beta chain appears in the sequencing data of a study of blood T cell repertoires in COVID-19. Overall study context: Sites across the United States, Italy and Spain contributed samples from acute and convalescent COVID-19.

Here immunoSEQ multiplex PCR was the method, and the copy in TCRdb shows in-frame clones only, minus some. The table has roughly 81,000 clones, roughly four fifths seen once. There are 18 residues in the CDR3. Losses at the gene ends were 3 bases for V and 0 bases for J; bases not matched to a gene: 8. From germline, CDR1 is MNHEY and CDR2 SMNVEV (reference sequence). V is TRBV27 and J is TRBJ1-6; 7 nucleotides match TRBD1. This receptor was taken from a woman in her seventies with acute or convalescent COVID-19. Source material: peripheral blood. As DNA, the CDR3 is TGTGCCAGCAGTTTCGACAGGGCAATAAGCTCCTATAATTCACCCCTCCACTTT. Amino acids: CASSFDRAISSYNSPLHF.